The clone carrying this T cell receptor (beta chain) was seen a handful of times. The repertoire was sequenced with immunoSEQ multiplex PCR; TCRdb's copy has only in-frame clones and lacks some. The repertoire consists of 55,000 to 80,000 clones, with approximately 93% occurring once and the leading ten covering 2.5% to 4%. This specimen comes from a study of T cell changes during pregnancy in multiple sclerosis. The germline V and J ends were trimmed by 1 base and 4 bases, with 14 bases remaining between them. This CDR3 has 15 residues. Looked up from germline, CDR1 is SGHTS and CDR2 is YDEGEE. V gene TRBV5-8 combines with J gene TRBJ1-1; D is undetermined. The sequences come from CD8+ T cells from peripheral blood mononuclear cells, collected in the second trimester of pregnancy. The sequence came from a female donor with multiple sclerosis, enrolled in a pregnancy study. The CDR3 loop reads CASSLSVSVSTEAFF. CDR3 bases: TGTGCCAGCAGCTTGTCAGTCAGCGTGAGCACTGAAGCTTTCTTT. Filled out from reference TRBV5-8 and TRBJ1-1, the complete variable domain reads EAGVTQSPTHLIKTRGQQATLRCSPISGHTSVYWYQQALGLGLQFLLWYDEGEERNRGNFPPRFSGRQFPNYSSELNVNALELEDSALYLCASSLSVSVSTEAFFGQGTRLTVV.